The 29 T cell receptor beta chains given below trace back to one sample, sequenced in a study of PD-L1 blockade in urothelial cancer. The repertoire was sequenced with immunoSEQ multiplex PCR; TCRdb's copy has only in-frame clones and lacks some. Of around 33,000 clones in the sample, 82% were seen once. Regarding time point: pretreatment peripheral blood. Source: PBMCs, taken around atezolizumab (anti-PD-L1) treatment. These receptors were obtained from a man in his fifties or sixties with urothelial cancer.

The CDR3 loop is CASSRPELNEKLFF. DNA of the CDR3: TGTGCCAGCAGTCGCCCCGAACTTAATGAAAAACTGTTTTTT. The gene calls are TRBV28 and TRBJ1-4; D gene ambiguous. CDR1 and CDR2 from the germline V gene are MDHEN and SYDVKM. This CDR3 region has 14 residues. V was shortened by 5 bases and J by 4 bases, with 11 bases between the two germline ends. The variable domain in full, completed from reference TRBV28 and TRBJ1-4, reads DVKVTQSSRYLVKRTGEKVFLECVQDMDHENMFWYRQDPGLGLRLIYFSYDVKMKEKGDIPEGYSVSREKKERFSLILESASTNQTSMYLCASSRPELNEKLFFGSGTQLSVL.

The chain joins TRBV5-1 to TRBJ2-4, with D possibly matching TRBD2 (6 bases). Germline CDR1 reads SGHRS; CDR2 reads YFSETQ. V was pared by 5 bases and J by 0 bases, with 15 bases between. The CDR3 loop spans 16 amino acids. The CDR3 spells CASSKGGVVAKNIQYF. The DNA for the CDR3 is TGCGCCAGCAGTAAAGGCGGGGTCGTAGCCAAAAACATTCAGTACTTC.

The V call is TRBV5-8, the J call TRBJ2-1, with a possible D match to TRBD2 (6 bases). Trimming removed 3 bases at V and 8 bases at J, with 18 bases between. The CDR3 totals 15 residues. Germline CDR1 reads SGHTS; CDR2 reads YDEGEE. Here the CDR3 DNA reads TGTGCCAGCAGCTCCGGGTTTGGTGGCGGGGATGAGCAGTTCTTC. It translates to CASSSGFGGGDEQFF. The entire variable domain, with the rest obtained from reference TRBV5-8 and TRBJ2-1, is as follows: EAGVTQSPTHLIKTRGQQATLRCSPISGHTSVYWYQQALGLGLQFLLWYDEGEERNRGNFPPRFSGRQFPNYSSELNVNALELEDSALYLCASSSGFGGGDEQFFGPGTRLTVL.

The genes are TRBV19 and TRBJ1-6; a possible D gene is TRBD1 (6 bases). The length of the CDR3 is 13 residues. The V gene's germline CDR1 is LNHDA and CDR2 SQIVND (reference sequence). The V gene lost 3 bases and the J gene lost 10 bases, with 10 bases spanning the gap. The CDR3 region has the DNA TGTGCCAGTAGTATGACAGGTGGCTCACCCCTCCACTTT. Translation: CASSMTGGSPLHF.

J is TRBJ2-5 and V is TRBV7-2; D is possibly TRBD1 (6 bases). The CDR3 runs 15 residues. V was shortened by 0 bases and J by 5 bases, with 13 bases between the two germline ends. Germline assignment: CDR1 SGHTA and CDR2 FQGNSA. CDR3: CASSLALGARETQYF. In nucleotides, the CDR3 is TGTGCCAGCAGCTTAGCGCTGGGGGCGCGGGAGACCCAGTACTTC.

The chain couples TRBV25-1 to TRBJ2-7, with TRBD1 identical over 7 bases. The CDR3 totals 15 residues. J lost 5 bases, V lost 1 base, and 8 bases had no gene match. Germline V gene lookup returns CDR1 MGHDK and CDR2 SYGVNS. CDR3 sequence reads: CASSEFGDRADEQYF. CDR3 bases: TGTGCCAGCAGTGAATTCGGCGACAGGGCGGACGAGCAGTACTTC.

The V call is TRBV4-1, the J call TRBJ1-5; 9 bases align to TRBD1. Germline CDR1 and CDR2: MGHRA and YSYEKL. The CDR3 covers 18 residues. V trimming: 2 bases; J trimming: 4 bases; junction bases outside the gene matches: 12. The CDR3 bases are TGCGCCAGCAGCCAACGCACCGGGACAGGGATTGGGAATCAGCCCCAGCATTTT. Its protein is CASSQRTGTGIGNQPQHF.

Written as DNA, the CDR3 is TGCGCCAGCAGCTTCGGGTTTGGGACTGAAGCTTTCTTT. Its translation is CASSFGFGTEAFF. V usage is TRBV5-1 and J usage is TRBJ1-1; D gene ambiguous. The CDR3 has 13 residues. The V and J ends lost 2 bases and 5 bases respectively, with 10 bases between them. Germline V CDR1 and CDR2: SGHRS, YFSETQ.

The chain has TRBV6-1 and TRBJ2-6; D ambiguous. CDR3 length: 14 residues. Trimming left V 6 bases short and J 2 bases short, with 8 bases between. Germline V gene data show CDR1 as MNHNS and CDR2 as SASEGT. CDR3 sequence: CASSLLTGANVLTF. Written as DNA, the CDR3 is TGTGCCAGCAGCCTCCTTACTGGGGCCAACGTCCTGACTTTC.

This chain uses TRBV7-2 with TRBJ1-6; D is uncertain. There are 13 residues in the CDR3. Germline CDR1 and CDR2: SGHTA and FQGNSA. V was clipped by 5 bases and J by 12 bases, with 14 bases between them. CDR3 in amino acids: CASSPDKDQPLHF. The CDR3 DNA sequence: TGTGCCAGCAGCCCCGACAAGGATCAACCCCTCCACTTT.

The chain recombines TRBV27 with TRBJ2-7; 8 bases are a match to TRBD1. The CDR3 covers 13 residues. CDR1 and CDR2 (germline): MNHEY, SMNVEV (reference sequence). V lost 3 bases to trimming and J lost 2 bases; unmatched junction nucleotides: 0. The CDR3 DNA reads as TGTGCCAGCAGTTTGACAGGGGCCTACGAGCAGTACTTC. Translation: CASSLTGAYEQYF.

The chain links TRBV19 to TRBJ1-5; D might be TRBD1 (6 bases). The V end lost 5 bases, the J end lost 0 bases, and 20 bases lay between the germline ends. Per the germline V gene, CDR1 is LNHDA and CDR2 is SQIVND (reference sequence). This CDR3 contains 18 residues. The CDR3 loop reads CASSHSGDPASSNQPQHF. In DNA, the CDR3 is TGTGCCAGTAGTCATTCAGGGGATCCAGCTAGTAGCAATCAGCCCCAGCATTTT.

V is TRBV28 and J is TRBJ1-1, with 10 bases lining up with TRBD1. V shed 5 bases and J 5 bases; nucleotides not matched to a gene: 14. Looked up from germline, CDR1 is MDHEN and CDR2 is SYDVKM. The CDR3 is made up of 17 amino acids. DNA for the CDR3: TGTGCCAGCAGTCCGACAGGGGGCGCGGTCGGATATACTGAAGCTTTCTTT. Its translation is CASSPTGGAVGYTEAFF.

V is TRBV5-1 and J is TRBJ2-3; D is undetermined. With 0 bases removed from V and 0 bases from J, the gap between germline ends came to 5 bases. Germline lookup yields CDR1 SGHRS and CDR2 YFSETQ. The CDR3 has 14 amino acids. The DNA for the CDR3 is TGCGCCAGCAGCTTGGCACTGAGCACAGATACGCAGTATTTT. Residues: CASSLALSTDTQYF.

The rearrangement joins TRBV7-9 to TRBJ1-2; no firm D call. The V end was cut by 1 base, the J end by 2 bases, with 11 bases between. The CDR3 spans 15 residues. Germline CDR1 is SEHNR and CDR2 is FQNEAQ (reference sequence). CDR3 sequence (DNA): TGTGCCAGCAGCTTAGATCGGGTCGTAAACTATGGCTACACCTTC. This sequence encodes CASSLDRVVNYGYTF.

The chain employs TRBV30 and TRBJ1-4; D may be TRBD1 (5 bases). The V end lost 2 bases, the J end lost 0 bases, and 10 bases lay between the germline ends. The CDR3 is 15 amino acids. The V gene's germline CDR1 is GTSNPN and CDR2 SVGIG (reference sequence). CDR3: CAWSSWGATNEKLFF. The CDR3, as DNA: TGTGCCTGGAGTAGTTGGGGGGCAACTAATGAAAAACTGTTTTTT.

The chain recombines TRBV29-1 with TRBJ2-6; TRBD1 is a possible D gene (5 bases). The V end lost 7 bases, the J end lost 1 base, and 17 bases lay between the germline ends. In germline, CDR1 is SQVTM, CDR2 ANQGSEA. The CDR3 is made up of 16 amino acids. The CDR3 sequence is CSAQTEVGSGANVLTF. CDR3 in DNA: TGCAGCGCCCAGACAGAAGTCGGGTCTGGGGCCAACGTCCTGACTTTC.

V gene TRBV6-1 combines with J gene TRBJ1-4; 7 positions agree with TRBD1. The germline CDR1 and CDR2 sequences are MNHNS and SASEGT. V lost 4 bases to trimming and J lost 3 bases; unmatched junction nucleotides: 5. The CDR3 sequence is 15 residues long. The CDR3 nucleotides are TGTGCCAGCAGTGGAATTGGACAGGCTAATGAAAAACTGTTTTTT. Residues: CASSGIGQANEKLFF.

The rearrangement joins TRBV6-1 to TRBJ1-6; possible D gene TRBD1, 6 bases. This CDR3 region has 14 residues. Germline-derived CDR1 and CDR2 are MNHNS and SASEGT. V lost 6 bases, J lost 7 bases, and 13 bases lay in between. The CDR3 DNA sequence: TGTGCCAGCAGGGATGGACAGACAAATTCACCCCTCCACTTT. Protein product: CASRDGQTNSPLHF.

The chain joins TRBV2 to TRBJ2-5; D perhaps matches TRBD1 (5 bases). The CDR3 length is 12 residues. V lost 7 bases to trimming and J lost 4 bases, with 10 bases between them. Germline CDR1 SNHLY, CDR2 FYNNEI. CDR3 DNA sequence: TGTGCCAGCATGACAGAAGGAGAGACCCAGTACTTC. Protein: CASMTEGETQYF.

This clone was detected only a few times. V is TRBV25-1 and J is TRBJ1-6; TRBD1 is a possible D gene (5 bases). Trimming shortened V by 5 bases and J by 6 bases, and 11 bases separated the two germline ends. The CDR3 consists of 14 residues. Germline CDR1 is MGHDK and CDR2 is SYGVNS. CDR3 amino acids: CASSSTGSNSPLHF. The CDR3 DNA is TGTGCCAGCAGTAGTACAGGATCTAATTCACCCCTCCACTTT.

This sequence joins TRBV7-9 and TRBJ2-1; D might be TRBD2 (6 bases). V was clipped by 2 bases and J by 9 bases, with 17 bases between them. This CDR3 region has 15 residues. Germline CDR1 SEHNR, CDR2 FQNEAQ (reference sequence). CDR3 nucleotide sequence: TGTGCCAGCAGCTTAAGTTTGGCGGGAATCGGTGAGCAGTTCTTC. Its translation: CASSLSLAGIGEQFF.

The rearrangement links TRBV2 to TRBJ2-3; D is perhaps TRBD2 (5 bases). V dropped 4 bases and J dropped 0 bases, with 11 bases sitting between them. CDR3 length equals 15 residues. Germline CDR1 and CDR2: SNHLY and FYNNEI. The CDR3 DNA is TGTGCCAGCAGTGCTCAAGGACTTAGCACAGATACGCAGTATTTT. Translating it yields CASSAQGLSTDTQYF.

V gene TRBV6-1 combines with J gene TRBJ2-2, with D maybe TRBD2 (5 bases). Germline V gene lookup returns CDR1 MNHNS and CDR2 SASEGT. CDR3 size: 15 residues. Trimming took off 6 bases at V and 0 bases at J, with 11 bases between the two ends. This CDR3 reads CASRSDWSNTGELFF. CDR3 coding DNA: TGTGCCAGCAGGTCGGACTGGTCGAACACCGGGGAGCTGTTTTTT.

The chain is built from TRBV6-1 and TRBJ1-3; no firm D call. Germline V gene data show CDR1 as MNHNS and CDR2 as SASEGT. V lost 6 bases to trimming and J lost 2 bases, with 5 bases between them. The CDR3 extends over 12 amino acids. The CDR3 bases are TGTGCCAGCAGCCCGGCTGGAAACACCATATATTTT. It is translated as CASSPAGNTIYF.

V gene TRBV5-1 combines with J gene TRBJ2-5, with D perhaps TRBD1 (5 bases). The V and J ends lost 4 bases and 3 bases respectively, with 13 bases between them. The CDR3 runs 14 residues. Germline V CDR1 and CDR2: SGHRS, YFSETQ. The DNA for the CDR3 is TGCGCCAGCAGCGGCAGGGTTACGGAAGAGACCCAGTACTTC. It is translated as CASSGRVTEETQYF. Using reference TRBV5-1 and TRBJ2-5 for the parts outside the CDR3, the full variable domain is KAGVTQTPRYLIKTRGQQVTLSCSPISGHRSVSWYQQTPGQGLQFLFEYFSETQRNKGNFPGRFSGRQFSNSRSEMNVSTLELGDSALYLCASSGRVTEETQYFGPGTRLLVL.

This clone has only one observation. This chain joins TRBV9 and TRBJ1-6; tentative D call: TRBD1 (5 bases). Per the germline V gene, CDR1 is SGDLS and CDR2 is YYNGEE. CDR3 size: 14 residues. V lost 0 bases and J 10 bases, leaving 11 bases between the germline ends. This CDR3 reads CASSVEAGRSPLHF. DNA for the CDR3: TGTGCCAGCAGCGTAGAGGCAGGGAGGTCACCCCTCCACTTT.

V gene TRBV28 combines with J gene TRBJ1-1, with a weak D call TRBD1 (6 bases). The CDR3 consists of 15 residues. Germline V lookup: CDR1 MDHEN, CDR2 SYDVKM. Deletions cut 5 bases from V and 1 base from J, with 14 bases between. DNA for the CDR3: TGTGCCAGCAGTCCACAGGGATTGGGGAACACTGAAGCTTTCTTT. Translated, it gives CASSPQGLGNTEAFF.

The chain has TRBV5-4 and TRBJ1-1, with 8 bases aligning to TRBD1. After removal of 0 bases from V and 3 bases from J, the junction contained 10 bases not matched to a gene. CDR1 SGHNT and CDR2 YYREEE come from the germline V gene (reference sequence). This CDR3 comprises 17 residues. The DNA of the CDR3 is TGTGCCAGCAGCTTGGGGGCAGGGGGCAACTGGGACACTGAAGCTTTCTTT. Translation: CASSLGAGGNWDTEAFF. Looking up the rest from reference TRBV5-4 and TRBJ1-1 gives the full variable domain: ETGVTQSPTHLIKTRGQQVTLRCSSQSGHNTVSWYQQALGQGPQFIFQYYREEENGRGNFPPRFSGLQFPNYSSELNVNALELDDSALYLCASSLGAGGNWDTEAFFGQGTRLTVV.